One and the same sample provided the 8 T cell receptor beta chains below, sequenced in a study of blood T cell repertoires in COVID-19. Some clones are missing from TCRdb's copy, which holds only in-frame ones; the method was immunoSEQ multiplex PCR. The sample holds roughly 260,000 clones, approximately 89% seen once. The sample taken for sequencing was peripheral blood. The source is a woman aged 45 to 65 with acute or convalescent COVID-19.

This chain joins TRBV7-9 and TRBJ2-7; D is unclear. Germline-derived CDR1 and CDR2 are SEHNR and FQNEAQ (reference sequence). Deletions cut 5 bases from V and 2 bases from J, with 7 bases between. The CDR3 has 12 residues. CDR3 bases: TGTGCCAGCAGCCTCCTACCCTACGAGCAGTACTTC. Translation: CASSLLPYEQYF.

This chain uses TRBV5-1 with TRBJ1-2, with D unclear. Germline CDR1 SGHRS, CDR2 YFSETQ. With 2 bases removed from V and 0 bases from J, the gap between germline ends came to 8 bases. The CDR3 runs 14 residues. CDR3 bases: TGCGCCAGCAGCTTTGCACAGCCTAACTATGGCTACACCTTC. Translation: CASSFAQPNYGYTF.

V and J are TRBV14 and TRBJ1-1, with 11 nucleotides matching TRBD1. V was pared by 0 bases and J by 3 bases, with 9 bases of the junction left unmatched. Looked up from germline, CDR1 is SGHDN and CDR2 is FVKESK. The CDR3 covers 18 residues. The CDR3 DNA reads as TGTGCCAGCAGCCAAGATGTCCGGGACAGGGGGGTCTACACTGAAGCTTTCTTT. It codes for CASSQDVRDRGVYTEAFF.

The chain uses TRBV11-2 and TRBJ1-6; D call uncertain. V was pared by 0 bases and J by 6 bases, with 12 bases between. CDR1 is SGHAT, CDR2 FQNNGV, per germline. The CDR3 sequence is 16 residues long. In DNA form, the CDR3 reads TGTGCCAGCAGCTTAGATTTCGGGGATATTAATTCACCCCTCCACTTT. Its translation is CASSLDFGDINSPLHF.

This clone was detected a few times. The gene calls are TRBV24-1 and TRBJ2-7; TRBD1 agrees at 8 bases. The junction had 6 bases not matched to a gene; V was cut back by 9 bases and J by 3 bases. The CDR3 length is 13 residues. From germline, CDR1 is KGHDR and CDR2 SFDVKD. CDR3 sequence (DNA): TGTGCCACCCCCGGACAGGGAGGCTACGAGCAGTACTTC. As protein: CATPGQGGYEQYF.

The chain joins TRBV23-1 to TRBJ1-5, with D tentatively TRBD1 (5 bases). TRBV23-1 is designated an ORF whose function remains uncertain. V lost 6 bases, J lost 3 bases, and 12 bases lay in between. The CDR3 has 14 residues. CDR3 in amino acids: CASRKQTDNQPQHF. CDR3 bases: TGCGCCAGCAGAAAGCAGACAGACAATCAGCCCCAGCATTTT.

The chain combines TRBV6-5 with TRBJ1-6; 7 bases line up with TRBD1. The CDR3 is 13 residues long. J was trimmed by 6 bases and V by 6 bases; bases with no gene match: 2. Germline loops: CDR1 MNHEY, CDR2 SVGAGI. CDR3 nucleotides: TGTGCCAGCAGAGGACAGGTTAATTCACCCCTCCACTTT. Its protein product is CASRGQVNSPLHF.

This clone was seen once. The J gene is TRBJ2-1, the V gene TRBV2, with D perhaps TRBD1 (5 bases). Germline values: CDR1 SNHLY, CDR2 FYNNEI. The CDR3 totals 18 residues. V gave up 7 bases and J gave up 5 bases, with 27 bases separating them. The CDR3 protein is CASIKDSILLVRHNEQFF. In DNA form, the CDR3 reads TGTGCCAGCATAAAAGACAGTATTCTCCTCGTCCGCCACAATGAGCAGTTCTTC.